This T cell receptor (beta chain) stems from a study of beta chain features in type 1 diabetes (dated by TCRdb to 2016 to 2018). For context, the study as a whole: Mean age, gender distribution, total cell number and subset yield were not different between patients and healthy donors. The study compared the TCRB repertoires of sorted circulating CD4+ T cell subsets in recently diagnosed type 1 diabetes patients with those in matched healthy donors. A total of over 90,000,000 sorted cells were examined across all samples, and a strong correlation was observed between cell number per subset and RNA yield. Regulatory and stem cell-like memory subsets were isolated from only 8 patients and roughly 8 healthy donors, whereas naive and central memory subsets came from all 30 or so donors. What the research found in general, with its limitations: Because the HLA sub-analyses included only small numbers of individuals, any influence of HLA type on TCRB rearrangement was left unresolved. PCR might favor shorter templates, but patient and control samples were amplified and corrected together, so any skew would affect both groups equally. In all four CD4+ subsets, TCRB CDR3 length was moderately but significantly shorter in type 1 diabetes patients. Because cDNA rather than genomic DNA was sequenced, highly expressing activated cells could have been over-represented, although no difference in activation and CD3 levels was found between groups. At VDJ recombination sites, type 1 diabetes patients had fewer insertions and more deleted nucleotides, which implies abnormalities in thymic rearrangement. The naive, central memory and regulatory TCRB repertoires appeared to resemble one another more closely among patients than among healthy donors.

As concerns this clone: This clone's antigen is unknown. Per-base quality was not reported, and no clone a single base away is much larger than it. The same CDR3 also results from other DNA sequences found in this sample.

CDR1 and CDR2 were assigned from the germline V gene (reference sequence) as SGHNT and YYREEE. From the cysteine through the phenylalanine, the CDR3 covers 13 amino acids. The kept DNA is CDR3 alone, 39 bases in frame from the first base. The germline ends are 6 bases apart after V is trimmed by 0 bases and J by 3 bases. All of the isolated RNA was reverse transcribed with the High Capacity cDNA Reverse Transcription Kit, so expressed TCRB transcripts were sequenced. Naive, central memory and regulatory T cell samples underwent deep immunoSEQ sequencing, averaging roughly 3.3 million total reads per sample. After sorted cells were lysed in RLT buffer, RNA was extracted with DNase-treated RNeasy Micro or Mini kits, with the choice depending on cell number. To prevent cross-contamination, every cell subset was processed on its own, while patient and healthy donor samples were processed together. TCRB sequences were amplified from cDNA with the immunoSEQ multiplex PCR, producing 87-bp fragments spanning the CDR3 region. Sequencing of the amplicons was performed on the Illumina HiSeq platform. The study's own analysis went as follows. PCR bias was computationally corrected using synthetic template baselines, reads within Hamming distance 2 were collapsed, and singletons that could not be merged were discarded. Reads were aligned against IMGT so that V, D and J genes, CDR3 length and insertions or deletions at six rearrangement sites could be assigned. Within each subset, clonotype counts were normalized to the number of sorted cells before true diversity and Gini coefficients were calculated with the tcR R package. The overlap coefficient, calculated on TCRB nucleotide sequences, was used to measure repertoire sharing. TCRdb limited this immuneACCESS table to in-frame rearrangements with V and J called. A share of clones is missing; checked studies link under half to unresolved V genes, and the rest is unexplained. V and J calls plus clone size are reproduced from that table; the DNA served to infer D and trimming. This sample is represented by under 150,000 clones; around 10% of them were singletons. The ten largest clones take up about 0.7% of the sample.

Each donor gave one peripheral blood draw, approximately 110 mL on average, collected into heparinised tubes. A BD FACSAria II and a panel including CD45RO, CCR7, CD25, CD127, CD95 and CD27 were used to sort naive, central memory, regulatory and stem cell-like memory CD4+ T cells. Every sorted population had a purity above 95%. PBMCs were isolated immediately by Lymphoprep density gradient centrifugation and stained directly without culture. So that batch effects would be minimized, each experiment stained and sorted samples in pairs, pairing one healthy donor with one patient. The source of this sequence is a man aged 30 to 39 with type 1 diabetes. Here the chain combines TRBV5-4 and TRBJ1-2; TRBD1 is perhaps the D gene, given 6 matching bases. The specimen sequenced was central memory CD4+ T cells from blood. The encoded CDR3 is CASSLDRDYGYTF. In nucleotide form, the sequence is TGTGCCAGCAGCTTGGACAGGGACTATGGCTACACCTTC.